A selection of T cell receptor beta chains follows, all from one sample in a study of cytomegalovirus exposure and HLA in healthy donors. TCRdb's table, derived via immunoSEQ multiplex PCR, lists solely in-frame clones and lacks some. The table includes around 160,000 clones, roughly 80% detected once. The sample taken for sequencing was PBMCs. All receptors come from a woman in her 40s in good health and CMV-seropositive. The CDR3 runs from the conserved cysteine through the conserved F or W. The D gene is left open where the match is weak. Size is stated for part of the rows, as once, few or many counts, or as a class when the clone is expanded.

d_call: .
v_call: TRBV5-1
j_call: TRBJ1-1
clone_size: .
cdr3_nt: TGCGCCAGCAGCTTGTTTACGGGGTCGAACACTGAAGCTTTCTTT
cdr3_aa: CASSLFTGSNTEAFF

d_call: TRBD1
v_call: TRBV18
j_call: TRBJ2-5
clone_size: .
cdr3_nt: TGTGCCAGCTCACCAGAGACAGGGGCCCAAGAGACCCAGTACTTC
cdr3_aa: CASSPETGAQETQYF

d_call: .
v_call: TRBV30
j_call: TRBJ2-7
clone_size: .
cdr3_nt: TGTGCCTGGAGTTTAAGAGGCGGCTGGTCCTACGAGCAGTACTTC
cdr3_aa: CAWSLRGGWSYEQYF

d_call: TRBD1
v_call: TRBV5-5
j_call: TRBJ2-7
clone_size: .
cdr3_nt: TGTGCCAGCAGCTTCTGGCAGGGGGTCTACGAGCAGTACTTC
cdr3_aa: CASSFWQGVYEQYF

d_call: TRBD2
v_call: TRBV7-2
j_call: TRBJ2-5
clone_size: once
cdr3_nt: TGTGCCAGCAGCTTAGAACTAGCGGGAGGGGAGACCCAGTACTTC
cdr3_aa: CASSLELAGGETQYF

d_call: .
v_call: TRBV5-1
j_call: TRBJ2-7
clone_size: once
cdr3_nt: TGCGCCAGCAGCTTCCGCTTACAGGGCGAGCAGTACTTC
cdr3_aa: CASSFRLQGEQYF

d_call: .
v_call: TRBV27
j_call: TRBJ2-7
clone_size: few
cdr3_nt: TGTGCCAGCAGTACTGACAGGCCGAGACACTACGAGCAGTACTTC
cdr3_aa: CASSTDRPRHYEQYF

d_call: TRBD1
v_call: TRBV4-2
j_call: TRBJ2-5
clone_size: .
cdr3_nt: TGTGCCAGCAGCCAAGATCCTATAGGGGGCGGACAAGAGACCCAGTACTTC
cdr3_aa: CASSQDPIGGGQETQYF

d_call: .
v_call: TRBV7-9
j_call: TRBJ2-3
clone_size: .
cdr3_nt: TGTGCCAGCAGCTATACTGACTATACGCAGTATTTT
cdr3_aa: CASSYTDYTQYF

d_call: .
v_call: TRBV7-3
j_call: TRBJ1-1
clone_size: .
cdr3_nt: TGTGCCAGCAGCTTAAGACCGGGACTAGCCGAAGCTTTCTTT
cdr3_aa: CASSLRPGLAEAFF

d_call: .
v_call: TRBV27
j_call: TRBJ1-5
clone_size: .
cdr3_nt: TGTGCCAGCAGTTTTTCGAGGGGGGGCCAAGGGAGCAATCAGCCCCAGCATTTT
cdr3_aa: CASSFSRGGQGSNQPQHF

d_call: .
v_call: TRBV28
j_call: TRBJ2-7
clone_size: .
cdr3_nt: TGTGCCAGCAGCCCCGGAGGCCCTCCCTACGAGCAGTACTTC
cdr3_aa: CASSPGGPPYEQYF

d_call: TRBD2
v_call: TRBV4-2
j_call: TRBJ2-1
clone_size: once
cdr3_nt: TGTGCCAGCAGCCGCCCCGGGAGGGGTGCGGGCAATGAGCAGTTCTTC
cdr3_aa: CASSRPGRGAGNEQFF

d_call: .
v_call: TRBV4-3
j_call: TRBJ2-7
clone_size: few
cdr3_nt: TGCGCCAGCAGCCAAGGGGCAGGTACCGCCTACGAGCAGTACTTC
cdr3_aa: CASSQGAGTAYEQYF

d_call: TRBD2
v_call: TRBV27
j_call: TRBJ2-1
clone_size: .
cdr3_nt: TGTGCCAGCAGTTCGGGACTAGCGGCCTACAATGAGCAGTTCTTC
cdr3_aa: CASSSGLAAYNEQFF

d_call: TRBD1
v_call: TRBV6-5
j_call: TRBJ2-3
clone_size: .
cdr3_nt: TGTGCCAGCAGGGGACAGGGCCCAGATACGCAGTATTTT
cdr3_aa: CASRGQGPDTQYF

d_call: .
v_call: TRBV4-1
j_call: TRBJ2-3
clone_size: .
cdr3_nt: TGCGCCAGCAGACTCGACACTCTCACAGATACGCAGTATTTT
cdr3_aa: CASRLDTLTDTQYF

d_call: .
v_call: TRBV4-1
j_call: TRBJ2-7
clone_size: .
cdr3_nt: TGCGCCAGCAGCCAAACTGACAGGGGAGGGCACGAGCAGTACTTC
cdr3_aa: CASSQTDRGGHEQYF